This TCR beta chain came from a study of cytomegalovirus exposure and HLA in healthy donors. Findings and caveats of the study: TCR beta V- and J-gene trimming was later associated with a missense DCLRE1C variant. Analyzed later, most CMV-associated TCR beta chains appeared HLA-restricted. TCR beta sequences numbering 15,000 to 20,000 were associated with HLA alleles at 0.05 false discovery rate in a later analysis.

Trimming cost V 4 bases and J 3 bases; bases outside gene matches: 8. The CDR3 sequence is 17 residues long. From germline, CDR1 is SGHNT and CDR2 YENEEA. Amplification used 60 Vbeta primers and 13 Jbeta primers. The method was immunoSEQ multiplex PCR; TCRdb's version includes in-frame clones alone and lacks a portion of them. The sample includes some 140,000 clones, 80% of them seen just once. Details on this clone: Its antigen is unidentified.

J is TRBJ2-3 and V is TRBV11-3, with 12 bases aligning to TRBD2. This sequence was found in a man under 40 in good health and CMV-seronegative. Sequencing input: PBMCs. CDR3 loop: CASSSSAGLAGTDTQYF. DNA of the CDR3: TGTGCCAGCAGCTCATCAGCTGGACTAGCGGGGACAGATACGCAGTATTTT. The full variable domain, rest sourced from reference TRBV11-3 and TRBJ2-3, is EAGVVQSPRYKIIEKKQPVAFWCNPISGHNTLYWYLQNLGQGPELLIRYENEEAVDDSQLPKDRFSAERLKGVDSTLKIQPAELGDSAVYLCASSSSAGLAGTDTQYFGPGTRLTVL.